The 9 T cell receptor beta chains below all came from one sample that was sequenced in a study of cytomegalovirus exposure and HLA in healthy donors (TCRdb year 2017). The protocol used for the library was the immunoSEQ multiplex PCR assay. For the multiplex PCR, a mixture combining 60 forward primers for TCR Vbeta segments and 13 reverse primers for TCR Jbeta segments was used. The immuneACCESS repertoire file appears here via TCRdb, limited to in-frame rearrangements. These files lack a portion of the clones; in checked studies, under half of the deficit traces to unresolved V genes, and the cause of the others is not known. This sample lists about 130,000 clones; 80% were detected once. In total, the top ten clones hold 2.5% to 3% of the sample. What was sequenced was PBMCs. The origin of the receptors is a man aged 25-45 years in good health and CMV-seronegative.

The CDR3 loop reads CSVPGRGGTNYGYTF. The CDR3, as DNA: TGCAGCGTTCCAGGAAGGGGGGGTACTAACTATGGCTACACCTTC. This chain connects TRBV29-1 to TRBJ1-2, with D tentatively TRBD1 (6 bases). Trimming pared 5 bases from V and 0 bases from J, leaving 16 bases between. Per germline, CDR1 SQVTM and CDR2 ANQGSEA. The CDR3 totals 15 residues.

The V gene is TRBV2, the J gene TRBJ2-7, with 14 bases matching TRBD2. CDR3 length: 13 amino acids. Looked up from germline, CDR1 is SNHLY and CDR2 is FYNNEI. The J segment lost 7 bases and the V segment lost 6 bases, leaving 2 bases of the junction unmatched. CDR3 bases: TGTGCCAGCAGGGGACTAGCGGGAGCTGAGCAGTACTTC. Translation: CASRGLAGAEQYF.

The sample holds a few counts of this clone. In DNA form, the CDR3 reads TGTGCCAGCAGCCCCCGGACTAGCGGGGCATCCACAGATACGCAGTATTTT. It specifies CASSPRTSGASTDTQYF. The chain combines TRBV7-2 with TRBJ2-3; 12 positions match TRBD2. Germline V gene data show CDR1 as SGHTA and CDR2 as FQGNSA. CDR3 length: 17 residues. The V and J ends lost 5 bases and 2 bases, in that order; junction bases with no gene match: 8.

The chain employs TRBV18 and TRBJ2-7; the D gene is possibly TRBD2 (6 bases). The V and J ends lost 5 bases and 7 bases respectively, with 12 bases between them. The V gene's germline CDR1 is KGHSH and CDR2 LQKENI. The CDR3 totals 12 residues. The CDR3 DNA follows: TGTGCCAGCTCAAGGGACGGGACTGAGCAGTACTTC. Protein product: CASSRDGTEQYF.

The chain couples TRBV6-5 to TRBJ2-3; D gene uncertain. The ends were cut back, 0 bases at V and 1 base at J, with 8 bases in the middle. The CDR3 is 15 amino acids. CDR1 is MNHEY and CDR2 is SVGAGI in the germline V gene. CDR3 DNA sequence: TGTGCCAGCAGTTACTCTGGCTCCCGCACAGATACGCAGTATTTT. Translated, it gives CASSYSGSRTDTQYF.

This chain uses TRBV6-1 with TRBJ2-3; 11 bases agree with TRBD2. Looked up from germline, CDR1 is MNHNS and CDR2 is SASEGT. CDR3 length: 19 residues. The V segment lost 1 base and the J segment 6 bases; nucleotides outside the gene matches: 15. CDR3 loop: CASSEVDSGRVGVYDTQYF. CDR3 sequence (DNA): TGTGCCAGCAGTGAAGTTGATAGCGGGAGGGTTGGGGTATACGATACGCAGTATTTT.

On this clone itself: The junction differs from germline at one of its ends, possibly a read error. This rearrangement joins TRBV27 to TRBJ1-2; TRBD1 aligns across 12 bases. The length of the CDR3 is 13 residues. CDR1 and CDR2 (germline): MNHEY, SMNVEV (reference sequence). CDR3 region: CASRGTGGAGYPF. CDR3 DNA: TGTGCCAGCAGGGGGACAGGGGGCGCGGGCTACCCCTTC.

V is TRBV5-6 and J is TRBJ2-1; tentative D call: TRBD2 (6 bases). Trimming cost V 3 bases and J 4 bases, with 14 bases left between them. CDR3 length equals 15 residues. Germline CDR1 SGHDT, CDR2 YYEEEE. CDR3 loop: CASSSPGLYYNEQFF. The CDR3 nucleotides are TGTGCCAGCAGCTCCCCGGGACTTTATTACAATGAGCAGTTCTTC.

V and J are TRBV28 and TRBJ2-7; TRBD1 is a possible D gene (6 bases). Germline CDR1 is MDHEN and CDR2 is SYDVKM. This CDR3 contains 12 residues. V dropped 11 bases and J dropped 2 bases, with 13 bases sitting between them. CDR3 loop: CASEGDPYEQYF. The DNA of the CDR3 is TGTGCCTCTGAGGGGGACCCCTACGAGCAGTACTTC.